The entry below gives a single T cell receptor (beta chain) sequence along with its context. As originally analysed: Nucleated cell number was recorded as an estimate derived from reference gene primer amplification. Method: immunoSEQ multiplex PCR; TCRdb's copy keeps in-frame clones and lacks some. V, J and clone size were drawn from that table, and D and trimming were deduced from the DNA. The table shows 380,000 or so clones, with approximately 91% occurring only once. The sample is drawn from a study of blood T cell repertoires in COVID-19. Overall study: T cells, B-cell-depleted T cells, or PBMCs supplied cDNA or gDNA.

The study recruited people aged about 18 to 89 years across around 23 US areas. The specimen was PBMCs or T cells enriched from blood (not recorded which). This TCR derives from a middle-aged woman with acute COVID-19.

The CDR3 spells CASSLLLAGRETQYF. Written as DNA, the CDR3 is TGTGCCAGCAGCTTATTGCTAGCGGGGAGGGAGACCCAGTACTTC. This chain connects TRBV7-2 to TRBJ2-5, with 9 bases lining up with TRBD2. The CDR3 runs 15 residues. After removal of 2 bases from V and 5 bases from J, the junction contained 6 bases not matched to a gene. The germline gives CDR1 SGHTA, CDR2 FQGNSA.